This TCR beta chain appears in the sequencing data of a study of shared clonotypes between healthy human individuals (dated by TCRdb to the early 2020s). Notes on the research overall: The cohort comprised two women and a few men aged 18 to 49 years. For each donor, three plates each were used for CD4 naive and CD4 memory, two plates were used for CD8 naive, and one plate was used for CD8 memory. The study deeply sequenced blood TCR repertoires of five healthy adults to estimate repertoire size and the extent of clonotype sharing between individuals. Different laboratories and diverse techniques were used to prepare libraries and sequence TCR repertoires, to increase sequencing depth and limit assay-specific biases. Between about 0.8 and 9.5 billion PBMCs per donor were obtained by leukapheresis.

Summary of the overall study and its limitations: Even with the large sequencing depth, rarefaction of the sorted-subset datasets indicated that sequencing was incomplete. The genetic and exposure-history diversity represented was limited by the small number of donors. Sampling was limited to blood, and TCR repertoires in tissue likely differ from TCR repertoires in blood. Higher generation probabilities were observed for clonotypes shared by all four sorted-subset donors than for non-shared clonotypes. Based on pairwise subsampling, the degree of clonotype sharing among donors was expected to be affected by sequencing depth. When a handful of donors were compared, the shared fraction of clonotypes was around 5% for naive CD4, approximately 3.3% for naive CD8, roughly 2.3% for memory CD4, and approximately 0.4% for memory CD8. Naive subsets generally had larger estimated clonotype richness than memory subsets.

Note on this clone: Its antigen is unknown. No much larger clonotype is one base removed from it; base qualities were not supplied.

Using the deep immunoSEQ assay, multiplex PCR amplified TCR CDR3 regions from genomic DNA. Extracted genomic DNA from each cell subset was distributed evenly across all wells of several immunoSEQ 96-well plates, and each plate was treated as a replicate. Each replicate PCR for sorted subsets received 200 ng genomic DNA, equal to about 29,000 T cell genomes. Purified libraries were measured with a Qubit 3.0 fluorometer, size-checked on a Bioanalyzer 2100, and measured again with the KAPA Library Quantification kit. Every immunoSEQ 96-well plate was sequenced on a separate single-read 150-cycle Illumina NextSeq 550 flow cell. For the original study's pipeline: The immunoSEQ output contained only junctional sequences without quality scores, so filtering could not match that applied to full-length reads. To assign V/J genes and CDR3, sequences were annotated using PyIR, a Python wrapper for IgBLAST v1.9, with IMGT germline references. Reads with weak V/J assignments (E-value above 1e-6), missing CDR3, stop codons, out-of-frame junctions, or ambiguous translated residues were removed. V3J clonotypes were defined by identical inferred V gene, J gene, and CDR3 amino acid sequence. The percentage overlap between two repertoires was calculated by dividing the number of shared unique clonotypes by the size of the smaller repertoire. Repertoire richness was assessed with RTK rarefaction, the Chao1 estimator, and Recon v2.1 estimates of unobserved clonotypes. For all TCRbeta clonotypes obtained by the gDNA method from four donors, generation probabilities were computed with OLGA. This is the immuneACCESS table as TCRdb keeps it, with only in-frame sequences that have V and J called. A part of the clones is gone; compared with another copy, unresolved V genes explain less than half, and the rest is unexplained. The DNA was the basis for D and trimming; V, J and clone size are from that table. The sample table holds approximately 500,000 clones, of which around 96% were seen once. The top ten clonotypes cover approximately 0.06% of the sample.

The donors were healthy, HIV-negative adults who had no recently reported acute infections or vaccinations. Only Caucasian adults living in Nashville, Tennessee, USA were represented among the donors. Magnetic negative selection was used to enrich CD4+ T cells, after which naive cells were positively selected on CD45RA and the negative fraction became the memory subset. Blood was collected by leukapheresis, and PBMCs were isolated by Ficoll-Histopaque density gradient centrifugation and then cryopreserved in liquid nitrogen vapor phase. Analytical flow cytometry was used to check the purity and quantity of every magnetically sorted T cell population. Each sorted fraction had its genomic DNA isolated and then quantified by UV absorbance on a Nanodrop 2000c. This clonotype was obtained from a woman aged 25 to 45 in good health. The sequencing sample was made of naive CD4+ T cells sorted from blood. Explained via the paper, the cell subset or site label denotes: CD45RA+ positively selected.

For the CDR3, the sequence is CASSPTSGVNTGELFF. The nucleotide sequence reads TGTGCCAGCAGCCCCACTAGCGGGGTGAACACCGGGGAGCTGTTTTTT. This chain joins TRBV4-2 to TRBJ2-2; a stretch of 10 junction bases matches TRBD2. Ends trimmed: V by 4 bases, J by 1 base; bases unmatched to a gene: 3. The CDR3 measures 16 amino acids from cysteine to phenylalanine. Just CDR3 DNA is preserved here, 48 bases in frame from base 1. CDR1 and CDR2, per the germline V gene, are LGHNA and YNFKEQ.